The 28 T cell receptor beta chains presented below share a single source sample, sequenced in a study of cytomegalovirus exposure and HLA in healthy donors. Primers included in the PCR were 60 Vbeta and 13 Jbeta primers. Sequencing was performed with immunoSEQ multiplex PCR; in TCRdb, only in-frame clones are kept and a portion is missing. The sample has fewer than 40,000 clones; roughly 76% are singletons. Sequences were obtained from PBMCs. The origin of the receptors is a woman in her thirties or forties in good health and CMV-seronegative.

This clone has a handful of counts. V is TRBV2 and J is TRBJ2-2; no definite D call. The V gene lost 7 bases and the J gene lost 5 bases, with 14 bases spanning the gap. CDR1 is SNHLY, CDR2 FYNNEI, per germline. This CDR3 is 14 amino acids long. CDR3 sequence reads: CASIRVLSTGELFF. The CDR3 DNA follows: TGTGCCAGCATACGAGTCCTTTCAACCGGGGAGCTGTTTTTT.

This sequence joins TRBV5-1 and TRBJ1-2; maybe TRBD1 (6 bases). Looked up from germline, CDR1 is SGHRS and CDR2 is YFSETQ. Trimming removed 1 base at V and 5 bases at J, with 15 bases between. The CDR3 sequence is 15 residues long. This CDR3 reads CASSLITGQMYGYTF. The CDR3 nucleotides read TGCGCCAGCAGCTTGATAACAGGGCAGATGTATGGCTACACCTTC. The whole variable domain, remainder taken from reference TRBV5-1 and TRBJ1-2, is KAGVTQTPRYLIKTRGQQVTLSCSPISGHRSVSWYQQTPGQGLQFLFEYFSETQRNKGNFPGRFSGRQFSNSRSEMNVSTLELGDSALYLCASSLITGQMYGYTFGSGTRLTVV.

The rearrangement joins TRBV7-2 to TRBJ1-2, with 9 nucleotides matching TRBD1. Per the germline V gene, CDR1 is SGHTA and CDR2 is FQGNSA. The J segment lost 4 bases and the V segment lost 7 bases, leaving 10 bases of the junction unmatched. The CDR3 consists of 15 residues. The CDR3 sequence is CASKLQGARGYGYTF. CDR3 DNA sequence: TGTGCCAGCAAACTACAGGGGGCGCGTGGCTATGGCTACACCTTC.

The rearrangement uses TRBV30 and TRBJ2-5; 12 bases are a match to TRBD2. V trimming: 4 bases; J trimming: 4 bases; junction bases outside the gene matches: 19. The germline CDR1 and CDR2 sequences are GTSNPN and SVGIG (reference sequence). The CDR3 has 19 residues. The CDR3 loop reads CAWMADPSGGAGTAETQYF. The CDR3 nucleotides read TGTGCCTGGATGGCCGACCCTAGCGGGGGGGCGGGGACAGCAGAGACCCAGTACTTC. Full variable domain (rest looked up from reference TRBV30 and TRBJ2-5): SQTIHQWPATLVQPVGSPLSLECTVEGTSNPNLYWYRQAAGRGLQLLFYSVGIGQISSEVPQNLSASRPQDRQFILSSKKLLLSDSGFYLCAWMADPSGGAGTAETQYFGPGTRLLVL.

V and J are TRBV23-1 and TRBJ2-7, with D perhaps matching TRBD2 (5 bases). TRBV23-1 is noted as an ORF with a role that remains uncertain. Trimming took off 2 bases at V and 11 bases at J, with 7 bases between the two ends. The CDR3 length is 10 residues. As DNA, the CDR3 is TGCGCCAGCAGTCAACTCGGGAAGTACGTC. Translation gives CASSQLGKYV.

CDR3 loop: CASSPQRGGRETQYF. The CDR3 DNA sequence: TGTGCCAGCAGCCCCCAGCGGGGGGGCCGTGAGACCCAGTACTTC. This rearrangement joins TRBV7-2 to TRBJ2-5, with 10 bases lining up with TRBD2. V shed 5 bases, J shed 5 bases, and the junction held 8 bases outside the gene matches. This CDR3 spans 15 amino acids. Germline-derived CDR1 and CDR2 are SGHTA and FQGNSA. Full variable domain (missing parts from reference TRBV7-2 and TRBJ2-5): GAGVSQSPSNKVTEKGKDVELRCDPISGHTALYWYRQSLGQGLEFLIYFQGNSAPDKSGLPSDRFSAERTGGSVSTLTIQRTQQEDSAVYLCASSPQRGGRETQYFGPGTRLLVL.

The CDR3 loop reads CASRPLTGAERSQHF. The CDR3 coding sequence is TGTGCCAGCAGACCCCTTACAGGGGCCGAAAGATCGCAGCATTTT. The chain recombines TRBV6-6 with TRBJ1-5; 7 bases are a match to TRBD1. V lost 6 bases, J lost 13 bases, and 18 bases stayed unmatched. Germline lookup yields CDR1 MNHNY and CDR2 SVGAGI (reference sequence). The length of the CDR3 is 15 residues.

The CDR3 DNA is TGTGCCAGTAGTGTCAGGGGTACGCAGTATTTT. As protein: CASSVRGTQYF. V gene TRBV19 combines with J gene TRBJ2-3; D may be TRBD1 (6 bases). The V gene lost 5 bases and the J gene lost 8 bases, with 8 bases spanning the gap. Per germline, CDR1 LNHDA and CDR2 SQIVND (reference sequence). This CDR3 comprises 11 residues.

The chain joins TRBV6-1 to TRBJ1-4, with TRBD1 matching 9 bases. The germline gives CDR1 MNHNS, CDR2 SASEGT. The CDR3 length is 15 residues. Trimming took 2 bases from V and 8 from J; bases not matched to a gene: 6. CDR3 sequence: CASSEPRDRVEKLFF. CDR3 DNA: TGTGCCAGCAGTGAACCCCGGGACAGGGTAGAAAAACTGTTTTTT.

The chain joins TRBV5-3 to TRBJ1-1; possibly TRBD1 for D (5 bases). TRBV5-3 is reported as an ORF; its role is uncertain. The CDR3 length is 13 residues. Trimming removed 4 bases at V and 2 bases at J, with 9 bases between. The chain's CDR3 is CARSRDSNTEAFF. The CDR3 region has the DNA TGTGCCAGAAGCCGAGACAGTAACACTGAAGCTTTCTTT.

The chain recombines TRBV28 with TRBJ2-1, with 12 nucleotides matching TRBD2. The CDR3 runs to 16 residues. V shed 6 bases, J shed 7 bases, and the junction held 10 bases outside the gene matches. Germline-derived CDR1 and CDR2 are MDHEN and SYDVKM. CDR3 bases: TGTGCCAGCAGGTGGACTAGCGGGGCTACTGGAAATGAGCAGTTCTTC. Protein product: CASRWTSGATGNEQFF.

This chain joins TRBV4-3 and TRBJ1-1, with D tentatively TRBD1 (5 bases). The germline V gene encodes CDR1 LGHNA and CDR2 YSLEER. V was shortened by 3 bases and J by 2 bases, with 16 bases between the two germline ends. The CDR3 loop spans 16 amino acids. In nucleotides, the CDR3 is TGCGCCAGCAGCCACGGCAGGGCGTGGGTAAACACTGAAGCTTTCTTT. Protein sequence: CASSHGRAWVNTEAFF.

Details on this clone: This is likely a read error, given that the CDR3 carries no conserved phenylalanine or tryptophan at its end. The V call is TRBV6-5, the J call TRBJ1-5; 10 nucleotides align to TRBD1. Germline V lookup: CDR1 MNHEY, CDR2 SVGAGI. This CDR3 spans 14 amino acids. Unmatched junction bases numbered 3, after V lost 6 bases and J lost 4 bases. The CDR3 reads CASSPDRGNQPQHV. The CDR3 coding sequence is TGTGCCAGCAGCCCGGACAGGGGGAATCAGCCCCAGCATGTT.

V usage is TRBV18 and J usage is TRBJ2-3, with 7 bases fitting TRBD1. The CDR3 spans 15 residues. The V segment lost 2 bases and the J segment 3 bases; nucleotides outside the gene matches: 5. The germline CDR1 and CDR2 sequences are KGHSH and LQKENI. The CDR3: CASSPSNRGTDTQYF. The CDR3, as DNA: TGTGCCAGCTCACCATCTAACAGGGGTACAGATACGCAGTATTTT.

The rearrangement joins TRBV28 to TRBJ2-7; the match to TRBD1 covers 8 bases. This CDR3 has 14 amino acids. Germline values: CDR1 MDHEN, CDR2 SYDVKM. The V and J ends lost 6 bases and 3 bases, in that order; junction bases with no gene match: 7. For the CDR3, the DNA is TGTGCCAGCAGCCCGGGGACAGGTATCTACGAGCAGTACGTC. It yields the protein CASSPGTGIYEQYV.

V gene TRBV5-1 combines with J gene TRBJ2-3, with D uncertain. Trimming shortened V by 0 bases and J by 4 bases, and 3 bases separated the two germline ends. The CDR3 spans 12 residues. Per the germline V gene, CDR1 is SGHRS and CDR2 is YFSETQ. The CDR3 loop is CASSLAADTQYF. For the CDR3, the DNA is TGCGCCAGCAGCTTGGCCGCAGATACGCAGTATTTT.

V and J are TRBV15 and TRBJ2-5, with 9 bases identical to TRBD2. The germline gives CDR1 LNHNV, CDR2 YYDKDF (reference sequence). This CDR3 is built from 18 residues. The junction had 10 bases not matched to a gene; V was cut back by 1 base and J by 1 base. DNA of the CDR3: TGTGCCACCAGCAGAGTGCCCCTTCTAGCGGGGAGCCAAGAGACCCAGTACTTC. Amino acids: CATSRVPLLAGSQETQYF.

V usage is TRBV6-1 and J usage is TRBJ1-4; D ambiguous. Trimming stripped 3 bases from V and 3 bases from J, with 11 bases between. In germline, CDR1 is MNHNS, CDR2 SASEGT. The CDR3 runs to 15 residues. The CDR3 DNA is TGTGCCAGCAGTGAGAAGTTCGCAGCTAATGAAAAACTGTTTTTT. Its translation: CASSEKFAANEKLFF.

The chain is built from TRBV9 and TRBJ1-1; 8 bases fit TRBD1. The CDR3 loop spans 16 amino acids. Losses at the gene ends were 0 bases for V and 7 bases for J; bases not matched to a gene: 11. Per the germline V gene, CDR1 is SGDLS and CDR2 is YYNGEE. The CDR3 loop reads CASSVVTGGISGEAFF. CDR3 nucleotide sequence: TGTGCCAGCAGCGTAGTCACAGGGGGGATATCAGGTGAAGCTTTCTTT.

Only one count was recorded for this clone. This rearrangement joins TRBV5-4 to TRBJ2-3; 12 nucleotides agree with TRBD2. In germline, CDR1 is SGHNT, CDR2 YYREEE (reference sequence). The CDR3 covers 16 residues. V was clipped by 5 bases and J by 5 bases; unmatched bases: 9. CDR3 region: CASRKLAGGPLDTQYF. In nucleotides, the CDR3 is TGTGCCAGCAGGAAGCTAGCGGGGGGGCCTTTAGATACGCAGTATTTT.

The rearrangement uses TRBV28 and TRBJ2-5; 10 nucleotides line up with TRBD2. In germline, CDR1 is MDHEN, CDR2 SYDVKM. The V and J ends lost 5 bases and 5 bases, in that order; junction bases with no gene match: 8. The CDR3 is made up of 15 amino acids. The CDR3: CASSPSGGADETQYF. CDR3 nucleotide sequence: TGTGCCAGCAGTCCAAGCGGGGGGGCTGATGAGACCCAGTACTTC.

This clone was detected only a few times. The chain uses TRBV5-5 and TRBJ1-5, with 8 bases matching TRBD1. V shed 4 bases, J shed 5 bases, and the junction held 11 bases outside the gene matches. The germline gives CDR1 SGHKS, CDR2 YYEKEE (reference sequence). This CDR3 comprises 16 residues. This CDR3 is CASSPALTGGYQPQHF. In DNA form, the CDR3 reads TGTGCCAGCAGCCCAGCTTTAACAGGGGGATATCAGCCCCAGCATTTT.

V and J are TRBV6-5 and TRBJ1-2, with 7 bases lining up with TRBD1. J lost 2 bases, V lost 0 bases, and 3 bases had no gene match. There are 15 residues in the CDR3. The germline V gene has CDR1 MNHEY and CDR2 SVGAGI. CDR3 sequence reads: CASSYSGTDNYGYTF. CDR3 in DNA: TGTGCCAGCAGTTACTCCGGGACAGACAACTATGGCTACACCTTC.

CDR3 sequence reads: CASSSRGAVYGYTF. In DNA, the CDR3 is TGTGCCAGCAGCTCCAGGGGTGCGGTCTATGGCTACACCTTC. The rearrangement uses TRBV7-9 and TRBJ1-2; tentatively, D is TRBD1 (6 bases). V was trimmed by 4 bases and J by 4 bases, leaving 13 bases between them. CDR3 length: 14 residues. CDR1 and CDR2 from the germline V gene are SEHNR and FQNEAQ (reference sequence).

The chain is built from TRBV6-6 and TRBJ2-7; 10 nucleotides agree with TRBD2. This CDR3 is built from 15 residues. Germline CDR1 reads MNHNY; CDR2 reads SVGAGI (reference sequence). The J segment lost 2 bases and the V segment lost 4 bases, leaving 5 bases of the junction unmatched. Here the CDR3 reads CASSSSSGGAYEQYF. CDR3 coding DNA: TGTGCCAGCAGTTCCTCTAGCGGGGGAGCCTACGAGCAGTACTTC.

The chain recombines TRBV5-1 with TRBJ1-2; 7 bases are shared with TRBD1. Germline lookup yields CDR1 SGHRS and CDR2 YFSETQ. CDR3 length: 14 amino acids. Trimming removed 0 bases from V and 8 bases from J; junction bases left unmatched: 7. CDR3 in amino acids: CASSLDPDRDGYTF. The CDR3 region has the DNA TGCGCCAGCAGCTTGGACCCCGACAGGGACGGCTACACCTTC.

This clone was recorded only once. V gene TRBV9 combines with J gene TRBJ2-3; D remains unclear. Germline CDR1 reads SGDLS; CDR2 reads YYNGEE. This CDR3 has 11 amino acids. The V end was cut by 0 bases, the J end by 8 bases, with 4 bases between. This CDR3 reads CASSVDSTQYF. The CDR3 coding sequence is TGTGCCAGCAGCGTAGACAGTACGCAGTATTTT.

The CDR3 DNA reads as TGTGCCAGCAGTCCTCGAGGGAACACTGAAGCTTTCTTT. Translating gives CASSPRGNTEAFF. V is TRBV6-5 and J is TRBJ1-1; no definite D call. The germline V gene has CDR1 MNHEY and CDR2 SVGAGI. V was clipped by 5 bases and J by 1 base, with 8 bases between them. The CDR3 consists of 13 residues.